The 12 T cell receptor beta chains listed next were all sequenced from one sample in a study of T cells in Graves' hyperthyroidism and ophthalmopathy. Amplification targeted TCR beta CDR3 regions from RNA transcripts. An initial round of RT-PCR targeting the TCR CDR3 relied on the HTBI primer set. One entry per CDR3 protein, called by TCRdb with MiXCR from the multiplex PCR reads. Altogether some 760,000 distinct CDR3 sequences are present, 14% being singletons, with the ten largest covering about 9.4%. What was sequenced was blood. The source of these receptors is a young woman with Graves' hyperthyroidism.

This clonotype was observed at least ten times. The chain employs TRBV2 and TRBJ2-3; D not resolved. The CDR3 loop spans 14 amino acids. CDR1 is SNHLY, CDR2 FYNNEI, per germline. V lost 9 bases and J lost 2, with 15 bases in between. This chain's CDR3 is CARHRWRSTDTQYF. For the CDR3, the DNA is TGTGCCAGGCATCGGTGGCGGTCCACAGATACGCAGTATTTT. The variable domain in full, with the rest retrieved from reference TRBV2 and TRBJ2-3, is EPEVTQTPSHQVTQMGQEVILRCVPISNHLYFYWYRQILGQKVEFLVSFYNNEISEKSEIFDDQFSVERPDGSNFTLKIRSTKLEDSAMYFCARHRWRSTDTQYFGPGTRLTVL.

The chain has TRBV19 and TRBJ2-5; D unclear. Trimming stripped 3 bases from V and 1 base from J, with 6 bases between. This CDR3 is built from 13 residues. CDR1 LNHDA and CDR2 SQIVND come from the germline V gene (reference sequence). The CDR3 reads CASSMVLQETQYF. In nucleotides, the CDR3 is TGTGCCAGTAGTATGGTACTCCAAGAGACCCAGTACTTC.

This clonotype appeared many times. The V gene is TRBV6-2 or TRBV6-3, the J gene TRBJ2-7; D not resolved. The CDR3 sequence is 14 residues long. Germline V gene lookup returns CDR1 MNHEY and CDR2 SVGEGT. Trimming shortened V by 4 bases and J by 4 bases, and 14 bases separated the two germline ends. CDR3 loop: CASSWSGTSYEQYF. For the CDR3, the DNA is TGTGCCAGCAGTTGGTCAGGCACCTCGTACGAGCAGTACTTC.

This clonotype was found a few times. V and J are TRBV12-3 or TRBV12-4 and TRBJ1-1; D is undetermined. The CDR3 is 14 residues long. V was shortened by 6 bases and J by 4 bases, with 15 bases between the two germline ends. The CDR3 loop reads CASRPGIPSTEAFF. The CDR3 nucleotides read TGTGCCAGCAGACCCGGGATCCCGAGCACTGAAGCTTTCTTT.

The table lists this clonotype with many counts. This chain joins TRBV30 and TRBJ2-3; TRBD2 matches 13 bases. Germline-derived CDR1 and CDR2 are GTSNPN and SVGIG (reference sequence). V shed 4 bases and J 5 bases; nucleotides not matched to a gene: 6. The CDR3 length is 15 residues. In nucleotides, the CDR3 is TGTGCCTGGATCCCACTAGCGGGAGGGGGAGATACGCAGTATTTT. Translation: CAWIPLAGGGDTQYF.

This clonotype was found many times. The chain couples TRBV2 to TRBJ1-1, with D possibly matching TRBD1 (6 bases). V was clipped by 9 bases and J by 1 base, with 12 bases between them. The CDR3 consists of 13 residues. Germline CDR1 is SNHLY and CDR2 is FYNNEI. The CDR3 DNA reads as TGTGCCAGTCACAGGGAGGAGAACACTGAAGCTTTCTTT. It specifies CASHREENTEAFF.

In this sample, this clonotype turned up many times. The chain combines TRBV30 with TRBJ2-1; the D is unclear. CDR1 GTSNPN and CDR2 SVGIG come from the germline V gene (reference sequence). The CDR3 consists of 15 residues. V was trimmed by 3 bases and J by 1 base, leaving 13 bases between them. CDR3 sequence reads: CAWSSPSPSYNEQFF. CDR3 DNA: TGTGCCTGGAGCTCCCCCTCTCCGTCCTACAATGAGCAGTTCTTC.

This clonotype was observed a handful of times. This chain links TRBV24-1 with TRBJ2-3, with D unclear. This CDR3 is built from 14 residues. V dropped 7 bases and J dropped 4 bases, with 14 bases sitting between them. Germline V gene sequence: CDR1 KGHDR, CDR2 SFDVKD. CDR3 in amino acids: CATSNRRAPDTQYF. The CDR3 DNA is TGTGCCACCAGCAACCGAAGGGCCCCAGATACGCAGTATTTT.

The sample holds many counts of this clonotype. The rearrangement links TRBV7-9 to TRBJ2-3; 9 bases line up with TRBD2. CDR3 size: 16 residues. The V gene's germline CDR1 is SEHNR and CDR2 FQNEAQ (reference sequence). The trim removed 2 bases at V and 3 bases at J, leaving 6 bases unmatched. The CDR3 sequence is CASSLLLLAGTDTQYF. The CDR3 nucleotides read TGTGCCAGCAGCTTATTACTACTAGCGGGTACAGATACGCAGTATTTT. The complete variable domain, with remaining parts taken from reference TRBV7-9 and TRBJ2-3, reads DTGVSQNPRHKITKRGQNVTFRCDPISEHNRLYWYRQTLGQGPEFLTYFQNEAQLEKSRLLSDRFSAERPKGSFSTLEIQRTEQGDSAMYLCASSLLLLAGTDTQYFGPGTRLTVL.

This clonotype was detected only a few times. The CDR3 coding sequence is TGTGCCAGCAGTCCGGACAGTTACGCCTCTGGGGCCAACGTCCTGACTTTC. It codes for CASSPDSYASGANVLTF. V gene TRBV27 combines with J gene TRBJ2-6; tentative D call: TRBD1 (6 bases). V was cut by 5 bases and J by 0 bases, with 14 bases left in between. The germline V gene has CDR1 MNHEY and CDR2 SMNVEV (reference sequence). This CDR3 is built from 17 residues.

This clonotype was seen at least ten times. This CDR3 reads CASSGFGLDRSYEQYF. In nucleotides, the CDR3 is TGTGCCAGCAGTGGATTCGGACTAGACCGCTCCTACGAGCAGTACTTC. V gene TRBV2 combines with J gene TRBJ2-7, with 7 bases lining up with TRBD2. From germline, CDR1 is SNHLY and CDR2 FYNNEI. The CDR3 has 16 residues. Germline trimming cut 4 bases from V and 0 bases from J; bases unmatched to any gene: 9.

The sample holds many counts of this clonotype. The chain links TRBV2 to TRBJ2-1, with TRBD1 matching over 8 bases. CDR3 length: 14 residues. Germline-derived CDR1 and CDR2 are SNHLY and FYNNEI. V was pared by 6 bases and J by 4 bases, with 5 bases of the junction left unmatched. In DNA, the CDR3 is TGTGCCAGCAGCGAGGACAGGGATTACAATGAGCAGTTCTTC. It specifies CASSEDRDYNEQFF.